A selection of T cell receptor beta chains follows, all from one sample in a study of T cell changes during pregnancy in multiple sclerosis. Data came from immunoSEQ multiplex PCR; TCRdb stores just in-frame clones and leaves some out. This sample has about 36,000 clones, with approximately 91% found just once. Material: CD8+ T cells from peripheral blood mononuclear cells, obtained in the third trimester of pregnancy. These receptors were obtained from a female donor with multiple sclerosis, enrolled in a pregnancy study. The CDR3 runs from the conserved cysteine through the conserved F or W. A D gene is named only where the DNA matches it firmly. Not all rows give a size; the values are once, few, many and, for expanded clones, a class.

>TRBD2|-|TRBV4-1|TRBJ2-3
CASSQDGGGDTQYF
TGCGCCAGCAGCCAAGACGGCGGGGGGGATACGCAGTATTTT
>TRBD1|once|TRBV6-5|TRBJ2-1
CASSPRTGPNEQFF
TGTGCCAGCAGCCCTCGGACAGGACCCAATGAGCAGTTCTTC
>-|-|TRBV9|TRBJ1-2
CASSVGWGAHESRYGYTF
TGTGCCAGCAGCGTAGGTTGGGGCGCCCATGAAAGCCGGTATGGCTACACCTTC
>-|-|TRBV27|TRBJ2-7
CASSNQGTYYEQYF
TGTGCCAGCAGTAATCAGGGAACGTACTACGAGCAGTACTTC
>TRBD1|-|TRBV2|TRBJ1-5
CASTGTGGNQPQHF
TGTGCCAGCACTGGGACAGGGGGCAATCAGCCCCAGCATTTT
>TRBD1|-|TRBV9|TRBJ1-2
CASSTIQGAYGYGYTF
TGTGCCAGCAGCACTATACAGGGGGCGTACGGCTATGGCTACACCTTC
>-|-|TRBV19|TRBJ1-1
CASSISSNTEAFF
TGTGCCAGTAGTATTAGTTCGAACACTGAAGCTTTCTTT
>-|-|TRBV4-1|TRBJ2-2
CASSLYRDSTGELFF
TGCGCCAGCAGCCTCTATCGGGATAGCACCGGGGAGCTGTTTTTT
>-|-|TRBV15|TRBJ1-1
CATSRDRWTASEAFF
TGTGCCACCAGCAGAGATCGCTGGACAGCGTCTGAAGCTTTCTTT
>TRBD1|-|TRBV6-4|TRBJ2-1
CASSDSGTGHYNEQFF
TGTGCCAGCAGTGACTCCGGGACAGGGCATTACAATGAGCAGTTCTTC
>TRBD1|-|TRBV27|TRBJ2-7
CASSHVAGQGGREQYF
TGTGCCAGCAGTCATGTGGCGGGACAGGGGGGGCGCGAGCAGTACTTC
>-|-|TRBV9|TRBJ2-2
CASSVGGGFGGGTGELFF
TGTGCCAGCAGCGTAGGAGGAGGGTTCGGGGGAGGCACCGGGGAGCTGTTTTTT
>TRBD2|-|TRBV7-3|TRBJ2-1
CASSFLPGLAWNEQFF
TGTGCCAGCAGCTTTTTACCGGGACTAGCGTGGAATGAGCAGTTCTTC
>-|-|TRBV2|TRBJ2-5
CASSESWAREETQYF
TGTGCCAGCAGTGAAAGCTGGGCCAGGGAAGAGACCCAGTACTTC
>TRBD2|-|TRBV2|TRBJ2-7
CASTLAGASYEQYF
TGTGCCAGCACCCTAGCGGGGGCATCCTACGAGCAGTACTTC
>-|-|TRBV4-2|TRBJ1-1
CASSQDFKEGLMNTEAFF
TGTGCCAGCAGCCAAGATTTTAAGGAGGGTTTAATGAACACTGAAGCTTTCTTT
>-|-|TRBV29-1|TRBJ2-7
CSVEVRTYEQYF
TGCAGCGTTGAAGTGAGGACCTACGAGCAGTACTTC
>TRBD1|-|TRBV6-5|TRBJ2-5
CASSLQGWQETQYF
TGTGCCAGCAGTTTACAGGGGTGGCAAGAGACCCAGTACTTC
>TRBD1|-|TRBV14|TRBJ2-1
CASRGPGQPNEQFF
TGTGCCAGCAGAGGTCCGGGACAGCCTAATGAGCAGTTCTTC
>-|-|TRBV5-8|TRBJ1-2
CASSFPGHGYTF
TGTGCCAGCAGCTTTCCAGGGCACGGCTACACCTTC
>TRBD2|-|TRBV7-6|TRBJ2-3
CASSLIAGGSTDTQYF
TGTGCCAGCAGCTTAATAGCGGGGGGTAGCACAGATACGCAGTATTTT
>-|-|TRBV19|TRBJ2-2
CASSTYRGGRETGELFF
TGTGCCAGTAGTACCTACAGGGGGGGGCGAGAAACCGGGGAGCTGTTTTTT
>-|-|TRBV19|TRBJ2-1
CASSPGSPYNEQFF
TGTGCCAGTAGCCCGGGATCCCCCTACAATGAGCAGTTCTTC
>-|-|TRBV5-4|TRBJ1-1
CASSEGGWNTEAFF
TGTGCCAGCAGCGAGGGTGGGTGGAACACTGAAGCTTTCTTT
>TRBD2|-|TRBV7-2|TRBJ2-7
CASSLAGGAYEQYF
TGTGCCAGCAGCTTAGCGGGGGGGGCCTACGAGCAGTACTTC
>TRBD1|once|TRBV27|TRBJ1-5
CASSYRGGQPQHF
TGTGCCAGCAGTTACAGGGGCGGACAGCCCCAGCATTTT
>TRBD1|-|TRBV7-2|TRBJ2-6
CASSLGQGAANVLTF
TGTGCCAGCAGCTTAGGACAGGGGGCAGCCAACGTCCTGACTTTC
>-|-|TRBV5-4|TRBJ2-4
CASSLEAVGRGFIGKNIQYF
TGTGCCAGCAGCTTGGAGGCCGTAGGCAGGGGTTTTATCGGCAAAAACATTCAGTACTTC
>-|-|TRBV6-6|TRBJ1-3
CASSYTGSSGNTIYF
TGTGCCAGCAGTTATACAGGCAGCTCTGGAAACACCATATATTTT
>-|-|TRBV5-4|TRBJ2-2
CASKLGGADTGELFF
TGTGCCAGCAAACTGGGGGGGGCCGACACCGGGGAGCTGTTTTTT
>-|-|TRBV27|TRBJ2-2
CASSLSSANTGELFF
TGTGCCAGCAGTTTATCTAGCGCGAACACCGGGGAGCTGTTTTTT
>-|-|TRBV19|TRBJ1-1
CASSIDHKRIAHRMNTEAFF
TGTGCCAGTAGTATAGATCATAAACGGATCGCCCACAGAATGAACACTGAAGCTTTCTTT
>-|once|TRBV7-9|TRBJ2-6
CASSLVLTGEYTGANVLTF
TGTGCCAGCAGCTTAGTTTTAACAGGAGAGTATACCGGGGCCAACGTCCTGACTTTC
>TRBD1|-|TRBV4-3|TRBJ2-7
CASSQEETGGYEQYF
TGCGCCAGCAGCCAAGAAGAGACAGGGGGCTACGAGCAGTACTTC
>-|many|TRBV29-1|TRBJ1-1
CSVEGARGTEAFF
TGCAGCGTTGAGGGGGCCCGGGGCACTGAAGCTTTCTTT
>TRBD2|once|TRBV6-4|TRBJ2-3
CASRATSGEDTQYF
TGTGCCAGCCGGGCGACTAGCGGGGAGGATACGCAGTATTTT